A single sample gave rise to the 3 T cell receptor beta chains below, sequenced in a study of identical twins listed by TCRdb under 2016. Library preparation was by 5' RACE. Sequencing instrument: Illumina HiSeq 2000. TCRdb trimmed public reads at Q25 via fastp, called clones via MiXCR and kept in-frame beta chains. Merged by CDR3 protein, the rows form single entries marked with the most common genes and DNA. This sample holds roughly 770,000 distinct CDR3 sequences; about 18% were observed only once. The top ten constitute under 15% of the sample. The data were also submitted as part of a second study, on T cells expressing NK-cell markers.

The sample consisted of PBMCs. The source of these receptors is a woman aged 18-30 years in good health.

The CDR3 is CASSKVGSSGGSGPAYNEQFF. The CDR3 DNA sequence: TGTGCCAGCAGCAAGGTTGGTTCATCCGGTGGGAGCGGGCCCGCCTACAATGAGCAGTTCTTC. This chain joins TRBV21-1 and TRBJ2-1; TRBD2, the table's D call, lacks a check against the DNA. TRBV21-1 constitutes a pseudogene. The CDR3 totals 21 residues.

This clonotype was counted a few times. The rearrangement joins TRBV4-3 to TRBJ2-1; possibly TRBD1 or TRBD2 for D (5 bases each). Trimming took 4 bases from V and 2 from J, leaving 9 bases between them. The CDR3 sequence is 14 residues long. Germline loops: CDR1 LGHNA, CDR2 YSLEER. The CDR3 here is CASSREGPYNEQFF. In DNA form, the CDR3 reads TGCGCCAGCAGCCGAGAGGGACCCTACAATGAGCAGTTCTTC.

In its sample, this clonotype was seen many times. This chain uses TRBV7-2 with TRBJ2-7; 7 bases fit TRBD2. The length of the CDR3 is 13 residues. V was pared by 5 bases and J by 3 bases, with 4 bases of the junction left unmatched. Per the germline V gene, CDR1 is SGHTA and CDR2 is FQGNSA. CDR3 sequence: CASSPGLDYEQYF. The CDR3 nucleotides are TGTGCCAGCAGCCCAGGACTAGACTACGAGCAGTACTTC. Looking up the rest from reference TRBV7-2 and TRBJ2-7 gives the full variable domain: GAGVSQSPSNKVTEKGKDVELRCDPISGHTALYWYRQSLGQGLEFLIYFQGNSAPDKSGLPSDRFSAERTGGSVSTLTIQRTQQEDSAVYLCASSPGLDYEQYFGPGTRLTVT.